Detailed here is one T cell receptor beta chain. The CDR3 extends over 16 amino acids. Looked up from germline, CDR1 is SGHTA and CDR2 is FQGTGA. Trimming shortened V by 5 bases and J by 0 bases, and 14 bases separated the two germline ends. This record comes from a study of cytomegalovirus exposure and HLA in healthy donors. Researchers ran the PCR with 60 Vbeta and 13 Jbeta primers. Generated by immunoSEQ multiplex PCR, the TCRdb table keeps only in-frame clones and is missing some. The sample contains some 56,000 clones, about 80% of which appear only once. The source is a man aged 45-65 years in good health and CMV-seronegative. Sequences were obtained from PBMCs. The chain joins TRBV7-3 to TRBJ2-1, with D perhaps matching TRBD1 (5 bases). The CDR3 loop is CASSVFGHSSYNEQFF. The CDR3 region has the DNA TGTGCCAGCAGCGTCTTCGGACATAGCTCCTACAATGAGCAGTTCTTC.